A selection of T cell receptor beta chains follows, all from one sample in a study of shared clonotypes between healthy human individuals. TCRdb keeps only in-frame clones here, not all; method: immunoSEQ multiplex PCR. The table shows approximately 2,300,000 clones, with about nine tenths occurring only once. Input material: naive CD4+ T cells from PBMCs. These receptor sequences come from a young man in good health. Some clones in this sample may be carry-over from other donors' samples. Both conserved end residues are part of each CDR3.

CDR3 protein | V gene | CDR3 length
CASSLGRLWGEQYF | TRBV7-6 | 14
CASSPQTALGEKLFF | TRBV7-3 | 15
CASSLRQGDRYEQYF | TRBV5-4 | 15
CASSSRGGYGYTF | TRBV27 | 13
CASRTLAGYTDTQYF | TRBV28 | 15
CASSPQPVYNEQFF | TRBV9 | 14
CASSPQREGGTDTQYF | TRBV5-5 | 16
CASSLGGSEKLFF | TRBV5-1 | 13
CASSLEGAEQSTDTQYF | TRBV5-4 | 17
CASSESGWYQETQYF | TRBV10-2 | 15
CASSPRGGRSNTEAFF | TRBV11-1 | 16
CASSQRLANEQYF | TRBV18 | 13
CASSLGTAGTDTQYF | TRBV27 | 15
CASSGPAGGYEQYF | TRBV9 | 14
CASSLLTQPSYEQYF | TRBV5-6 | 15
CASCDVAGTGELFF | TRBV6-5 | 14
CASSLGGADNEQFF | TRBV5-1 | 14
CAWSGGRGVNTDTQYF | TRBV30 | 16
CASSLVGGPMEESKETQYF | TRBV13 | 19
CASSPDSQETQYF | TRBV18 | 13
CASSPILAGLEQYF | TRBV18 | 14
CASSSKGPYYEQYF | TRBV5-6 | 14
CSASEMTEAFF | TRBV20-1 | 11
CASRPTGENYGYTF | TRBV2 | 14
CASGPGTDIYEQYF | TRBV7-3 | 14
CASSQESGYYNEQFF | TRBV4-3 | 15
CASSSGGGRGQPQHF | TRBV7-9 | 15
CASSQVPDPFPLGELFF | TRBV4-2 | 17
CASSPQAFSYEQYF | TRBV27 | 14
CASSTTGPGTDTQYF | TRBV6-6 | 15
CASSQDQQGVYGYTF | TRBV4-1 | 15
CASSFFSANTEAFF | TRBV7-9 | 14
CSARGGGEAFF | TRBV20-1 | 11
CASSTTSYNEQFF | TRBV28 | 13
CATVGLAGGRYEQYF | TRBV28 | 15
CSASGDTQYF | TRBV20-1 | 10
CASSLAGLAGAEQYF | TRBV5-4 | 15
CASSFGGALETQYF | TRBV7-2 | 14
CASTLRYSFNEQFF | TRBV28 | 14
CASSSSPELRTEQYF | TRBV27 | 15
CASSKLLNQPQHF | TRBV6-5 | 13
CASSVVWGSGTQYF | TRBV9 | 14
CASSPPGTPGHEQYF | TRBV18 | 15
CASSGTSGKGETQYF | TRBV7-7 | 15
CASSFDGGNYGYTF | TRBV27 | 14
CASSATPSGSTQYF | TRBV9 | 14
CASSQDTPWKTQYF | TRBV4-3 | 14
CASSLGQGLETQYF | TRBV6-5 | 14
CASRRGQKNEKLFF | TRBV21-1 | 14
CATGTGFNEKLFF | TRBV19 | 13
CASSLPTALGNTIYF | TRBV11-2 | 15
CASSYGRLSSYEQYF | TRBV6-5 | 15
CASSLGDEAFF | TRBV7-3 | 11
CASSLGGLREKLFF | TRBV5-1 | 14
CASSWGTSTDTQYF | TRBV5-1 | 14
CASSLAAGGSKNIQYF | TRBV11-1 | 16
CASSLRGQNTEAFF | TRBV7-9 | 14
CASSQEAGQGYGYTF | TRBV4-2 | 15
CASSSTGGQETQYF | TRBV5-8 | 14
CATSRDPRRQGSNQPQHF | TRBV15 | 18